The rows below give T cell receptor beta chains drawn from one sample of a study of T cell repertoires in cytomegalovirus infection. TCRdb reanalysed the reads using MiXCR and keeps one entry per CDR3 protein. The sample shows approximately 250,000 distinct CDR3 sequences, 20% to 25% of them seen only once. Sequenced input: CD8+ T cells from PBMCs. Every receptor here comes from a human donor in good health (CMV status not recorded). Some clones in this sample may be carry-over from other donors' samples. CDR3s include the opening cysteine and the closing phenylalanine or tryptophan. The order of the fields is J gene, V gene, D gene, clone size, CDR3 DNA, CDR3 protein. A D gene is named only where the DNA matches it firmly. Size tells how often a clone was seen (once, few, many) or the class of an expanded clone, and some rows leave it out.

TRBJ2-1 TRBV11-2 NA many TGTGCCAGCAGCCAAGAACCTTTATACAATGAGCAGTTCTTC CASSQEPLYNEQFF
TRBJ2-1 TRBV25-1 TRBD2 NA TGTGCCAGCAGTGCCCCGACCAGCGGGGGATTAAATGAGCAGTTCTTC CASSAPTSGGLNEQFF
TRBJ2-1 TRBV19 NA NA TGTGCCAGTAGTATAACTGGGTTTACGGGGAATGAGCAGTTCTTC CASSITGFTGNEQFF
TRBJ2-1 TRBV5-1 NA many TGCGCCAGCAGCTTGGGCCAGGGGGGCACCTACAATGAGCAGTTCTTC CASSLGQGGTYNEQFF
TRBJ2-3 TRBV30 NA few TGTGCCTGGAGCGCGATGGGACGGCACACAGATACGCAGTATTTT CAWSAMGRHTDTQYF
TRBJ1-1 TRBV19 NA NA TGTGCCAGTAGTATAACAGGACAGAACACTGAAGCTTTCTTT CASSITGQNTEAFF
TRBJ1-2 TRBV2 NA once TGTGCCAGCCCCGGTGGGGCCTCTAACTATGGCTACACCTTC CASPGGASNYGYTF
TRBJ1-1 TRBV20-1 NA NA TGCAGTGCTAGTGGAGGGAACTCAGACCTGGAAGCTTTCTTT CSASGGNSDLEAFF
TRBJ2-3 TRBV4-1 NA NA TGCGCCAGCAGCCAACTTGATGGCACAGATACGCAGTATTTT CASSQLDGTDTQYF
TRBJ1-6 TRBV14 NA few TGTGCCAGCAGCCGTCGGGGGTATAATTCACCCCTCCACTTT CASSRRGYNSPLHF
TRBJ1-1 TRBV27 NA NA TGTGCCAGCCTGAAGGGGAACACTGAAGCTTACTTT CASLKGNTEAYF
TRBJ2-6 TRBV12-3/TRBV12-4 NA NA TGTGCCAGCAGCCCCATTCTGTCTGGGGCCAACGTCCTGACTTTC CASSPILSGANVLTF
TRBJ2-1 TRBV28 NA many TGTGCCAGCAGTCCATATACGGGGGCCATATACAATGAGCAGTTCTTC CASSPYTGAIYNEQFF
TRBJ1-4 TRBV11-2 NA NA TGTGCCAGCAGCTACCGGGACAAAATGTTTTTT CASSYRDKMFF
TRBJ1-2 TRBV7-2 TRBD1 many TGTGCCAGCAGCTTAGGGGCAGGGGGCGGGAGCTATGGCTACACCTTC CASSLGAGGGSYGYTF
TRBJ1-2 TRBV7-9 TRBD1 few TGTGCCAGCAGCCCCTCGACAGGGATAGAGGATGGCTACACCTTC CASSPSTGIEDGYTF
TRBJ2-7 TRBV19 NA NA TGTGCCAGTAGTATGGGGACGGGCTACGAGCAGTACTTC CASSMGTGYEQYF
TRBJ2-1 TRBV27 NA NA TGTGCCAGCAGCCCCGGACGGATTTACAATGAGCAGTTCTTC CASSPGRIYNEQFF
TRBJ2-3 TRBV7-3 TRBD2 NA TGTGCCAGCAGCTTAGTAGGCGGGGGGTTTCGGGATACGCAGTATTTT CASSLVGGGFRDTQYF
TRBJ2-2 TRBV11-2 TRBD2 NA TGTGCCAGCAGCTTAAGCGGGGGATCCACCGGGGAGCTGTTTTTT CASSLSGGSTGELFF
TRBJ2-1 TRBV19 TRBD2 NA TGTGCCAGTAGTTCGTATAGCGGGGGGTACAATGAGCAGTTCTTC CASSSYSGGYNEQFF
TRBJ2-3 TRBV6-2/TRBV6-3 TRBD1 few TGTGCCAGCAGTTACCTCAGGGGGAACACAGATACGCAGTATTTT CASSYLRGNTDTQYF
TRBJ2-3 TRBV7-2 NA many TGTGCCAGCAGTTTAATTAGCGCAGATACGCAGTATTTT CASSLISADTQYF
TRBJ2-2 TRBV5-4 TRBD1 NA TGTGCCAGCAGCGGCCGAGGACAGGGTAACACCGGGGAGCTGTTTTTT CASSGRGQGNTGELFF
TRBJ2-2 TRBV4-1 NA few TGCGCCAGCAGCCAAGATCCGGGGGTGAACACCGGGGAGCTGTTTTTT CASSQDPGVNTGELFF
TRBJ1-1 TRBV2 NA few TGTGCCAGCAGCTACGACTCTGCTGAAGCTTTCTTT CASSYDSAEAFF
TRBJ2-1 TRBV28 TRBD2 NA TGTGCCAGCAGTGAACTAGCGGGGGGGCGGAATGAGCAGTTCTTC CASSELAGGRNEQFF
TRBJ2-2 TRBV20-1 NA few TGCAGTGCTTCAGGGCCCGACACCGGGGAGCTGTTTTTT CSASGPDTGELFF
TRBJ2-1 TRBV19 TRBD2 few TGTGCCAGTAGTATAGCACTAGCGGGGTACAATGAGCAGTTCTTC CASSIALAGYNEQFF
TRBJ2-1 TRBV7-2 TRBD2 many TGTGCCAGCAGCTTAGTGCCGAGCGGGGGGCTAGACAATGAGCAGTTCTTC CASSLVPSGGLDNEQFF
TRBJ2-4 TRBV2 TRBD2 many TGTGCCAGCAGTGAAGCGCTAAGCGGGGGCATTCAGTACTTC CASSEALSGGIQYF
TRBJ2-1 TRBV6-6 TRBD2 NA TGTGCCAGCAGGCAGAGCGGGGGGGCTGGTAATGAGCAGTTCTTC CASRQSGGAGNEQFF
TRBJ2-7 TRBV11-3 TRBD2 NA TGTGCCAGCAGCTACCGGGCGGGAGACGAGCAGTACTTC CASSYRAGDEQYF
TRBJ2-3 TRBV7-9 NA few TGTGCCAGCAGCTTAGTCGCAGGGTGGGTTGTCGCGGCAGATACGCAGTATTTT CASSLVAGWVVAADTQYF
TRBJ2-1 TRBV28 NA NA TGTGCCAGCACTCCTGTGGGGGCCTTGAGCTCCTACAATGAGCAGTTCTTC CASTPVGALSSYNEQFF
TRBJ1-6 TRBV15 NA NA TGTGCCACCAGCAGAGATAGGCAGGGGAATTCACCCCTCCACTTT CATSRDRQGNSPLHF
TRBJ2-2 TRBV6-1 TRBD2 few TGTGCCAGCAGTGGGGACCCTAGCGGTTACACCGGGGAGCTGTTTTTT CASSGDPSGYTGELFF
TRBJ1-5 TRBV28 NA NA TGTGCCAGCAGCCTAACAGGGAATAGCAATCAGCCCCAGCATTTT CASSLTGNSNQPQHF
TRBJ2-3 TRBV19 NA NA TGTGCCAGTAGTCCCTCACCAGATACGCAGTATTTT CASSPSPDTQYF
TRBJ1-2 TRBV6-5 TRBD1 NA TGTGCCAGCAGTCACCCGGGACAGGGGCATTATGGCTACACCTTC CASSHPGQGHYGYTF
TRBJ2-5 TRBV7-9 TRBD2 NA TGTGCCAGCAGCTTAATTGCGGGGGTCCGGGAAGAGACCCAGTACTTC CASSLIAGVREETQYF
TRBJ2-1 TRBV6-6 NA few TGTGCCAGCAGTTACAGGGGTGAGCAGTTCTTC CASSYRGEQFF
TRBJ2-3 TRBV7-2 TRBD2 few TGTGCCAGCAGCTTAGTAGCGGGGGGTAGCACAGATACGCAGTATTTT CASSLVAGGSTDTQYF
TRBJ1-6 TRBV20-1 NA NA TGCAGTGCTAGAGATCGGGAAAGAGTTCGGTCACCCCTCCACTTT CSARDRERVRSPLHF
TRBJ2-2 TRBV12-3/TRBV12-4 TRBD1 NA TGTGCCAGCAGTACCGGGACAGGGGGCTCCGGGGAGCTGTTTTTT CASSTGTGGSGELFF
TRBJ2-7 TRBV7-9 NA many TGTGCCAGCAGCTTAAGGGGGGCCACTAGCTCCTACGAGCAGTACTTC CASSLRGATSSYEQYF
TRBJ2-3 TRBV12-3/TRBV12-4 NA NA TGTGCCAGCAGTCCACGACAGTTCACAGATACGCAGTATTTT CASSPRQFTDTQYF
TRBJ2-1 TRBV2 TRBD2 large TGTGCCAGCAGCGACGGGACTAGCGGGGCCTACAATGAGCAGTTCTTC CASSDGTSGAYNEQFF
TRBJ2-3 TRBV29-1 NA few TGCAGCGCCGTCCCGGGTGATACGCAGTATTTT CSAVPGDTQYF
TRBJ2-7 TRBV27 NA few TGTGCCAGCAGGGTTTCAATCTACGAGCAGTACTTC CASRVSIYEQYF